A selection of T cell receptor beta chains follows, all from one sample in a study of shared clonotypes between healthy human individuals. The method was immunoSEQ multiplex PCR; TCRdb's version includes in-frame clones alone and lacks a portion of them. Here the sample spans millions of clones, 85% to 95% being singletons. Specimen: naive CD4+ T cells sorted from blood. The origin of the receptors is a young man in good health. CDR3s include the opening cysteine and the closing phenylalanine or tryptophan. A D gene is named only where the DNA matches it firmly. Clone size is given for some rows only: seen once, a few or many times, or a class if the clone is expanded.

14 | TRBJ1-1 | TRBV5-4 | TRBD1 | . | TGTGCCAGCAGCTCCGGGACAGGGGGAACTGAAGCTTTCTTT | CASSSGTGGTEAFF
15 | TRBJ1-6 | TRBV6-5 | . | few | TGTGCCAGCAGCCGGATGGGGGAAAAGGGTTCACCCCTCCACTTT | CASSRMGEKGSPLHF
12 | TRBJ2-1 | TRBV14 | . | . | TGTGCCAGCAGCCAAGATATCAGGGGGCAGTTCTTC | CASSQDIRGQFF
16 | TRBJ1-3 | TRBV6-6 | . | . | TGTGCCAGCAGTTTCAAGACAGGACCCTCTGGAAACACCATATATTTT | CASSFKTGPSGNTIYF
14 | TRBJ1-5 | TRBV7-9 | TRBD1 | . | TGTGCCAGCAGCTCAGGACAGGGACAACAGCCCCAGCATTTT | CASSSGQGQQPQHF
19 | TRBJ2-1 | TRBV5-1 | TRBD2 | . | TGCGCCAGCAGCTTGGAACGACTAGCGGGGGGCATCTCCTACAATGAGCAGTTCTTC | CASSLERLAGGISYNEQFF
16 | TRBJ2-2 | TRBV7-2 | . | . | TGTGCCAGCAGGCCTAACAGAGGGGGAGACACCGGGGAGCTGTTTTTT | CASRPNRGGDTGELFF
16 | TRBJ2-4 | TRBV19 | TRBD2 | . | TGTGCCAGTAGTATTGTCAGCGGGGGGACTAAAAACATTCAGTACTTC | CASSIVSGGTKNIQYF
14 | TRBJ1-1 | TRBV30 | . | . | TGTGCCTGGATTCGTTATGCCGAGGGGAGGGAAGCTTTCTTT | CAWIRYAEGREAFF
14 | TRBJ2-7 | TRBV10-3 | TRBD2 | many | TGTGCCATCAGTGAGGGACTAGCGGACTACGAGCAGTACTTC | CAISEGLADYEQYF